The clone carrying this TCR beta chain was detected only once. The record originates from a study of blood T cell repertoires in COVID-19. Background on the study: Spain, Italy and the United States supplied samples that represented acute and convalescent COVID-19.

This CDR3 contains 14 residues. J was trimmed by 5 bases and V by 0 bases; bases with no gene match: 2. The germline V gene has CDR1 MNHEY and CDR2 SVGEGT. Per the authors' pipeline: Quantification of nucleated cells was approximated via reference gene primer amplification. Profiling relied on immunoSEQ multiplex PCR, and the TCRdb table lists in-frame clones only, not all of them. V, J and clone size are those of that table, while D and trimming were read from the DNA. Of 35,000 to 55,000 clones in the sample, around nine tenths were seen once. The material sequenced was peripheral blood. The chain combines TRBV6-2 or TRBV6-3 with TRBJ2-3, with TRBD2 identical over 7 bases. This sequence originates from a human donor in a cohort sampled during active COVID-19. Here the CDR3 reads CASSYSAGVDTQYF. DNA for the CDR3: TGTGCCAGCAGTTACTCCGCGGGGGTAGATACGCAGTATTTT.